This T cell receptor beta chain was documented in a study of PD-1 blockade in classical Hodgkin lymphoma. The CDR3 spans 13 residues. CDR1 and CDR2 from the germline V gene are GTSNPN and SVGIG (reference sequence). Between the trimmed V and J ends, which lost 3 bases and 5 bases, there was a span of 13 bases. Study observations and caveats: Newly diagnosed patients had diversity similar to the baseline diversity of complete responders.

In the case of this clone: Its antigen is undetermined.

Every single patient, without exception, relapsed after autologous stem cell transplantation, and brentuximab vedotin exposure varied. The table came from immunoSEQ multiplex PCR; TCRdb's copy has only in-frame clones and leaves some out. The sample has about 75,000 clones; roughly 91% are singletons. The chain has TRBV30 and TRBJ2-5, with a weak D call TRBD2 (5 bases). The origin of this receptor is a human donor with classical Hodgkin lymphoma. Sequenced here: peripheral blood mononuclear cells (PBMCs), sampled at baseline. CDR3 region: CAWSLAGGETQYF. DNA for the CDR3: TGTGCCTGGAGCCTAGCCGGAGGTGAGACCCAGTACTTC.